Listed here are 22 T cell receptor beta chains from one sample, sequenced in a study of cytomegalovirus exposure and HLA in healthy donors. Primers: 60 Vbeta forward and 13 Jbeta reverse. Some clones are missing from TCRdb's copy, which holds only in-frame ones; the method was immunoSEQ multiplex PCR. Of about 190,000 clones detected, 85% appear once; the ten largest clones hold 1%. Sequencing was carried out using PBMCs. The receptors derive from a boy under 10 years old in good health and CMV-seronegative.

The chain couples TRBV19 to TRBJ2-7; TRBD2 matches 7 bases. With 5 bases clipped from V and 3 bases from J, the junction kept 4 bases outside the gene matches. From germline, CDR1 is LNHDA and CDR2 SQIVND (reference sequence). The CDR3 has 13 residues. This chain's CDR3 is CASSAGDHYEQYV. The CDR3 nucleotides read TGTGCCAGTAGTGCGGGGGACCACTACGAGCAGTACGTC.

This clone was detected only once. V and J are TRBV5-8 and TRBJ2-1; D remains ambiguous. Per germline, CDR1 SGHTS and CDR2 YDEGEE. V dropped 8 bases and J dropped 4 bases, with 19 bases sitting between them. The CDR3 has 15 residues. CDR3 in DNA: TGTGCCAGTAGCCGTATCAGGTTAGGATACAATGAGCAGTTCTTC. This translates into CASSRIRLGYNEQFF.

The rearrangement uses TRBV2 and TRBJ1-2; 8 nucleotides line up with TRBD1. V shed 6 bases and J 5 bases; nucleotides not matched to a gene: 11. Germline lookup yields CDR1 SNHLY and CDR2 FYNNEI. This CDR3 is built from 15 residues. In DNA form, the CDR3 reads TGTGCCAGCAGGCCCGAGACAGGGGCGAGGTATGGCTACACCTTC. The encoded protein is CASRPETGARYGYTF.

J is TRBJ1-2 and V is TRBV11-2; TRBD1 matches at 7 bases. V lost 6 bases to trimming and J lost 4 bases; unmatched junction nucleotides: 11. The CDR3 is 15 residues long. Germline V gene data show CDR1 as SGHAT and CDR2 as FQNNGV. CDR3 sequence (DNA): TGTGCCAGCAGTTCCTACCGGGACAGCCTCTATGGCTACACCTTC. It translates to CASSSYRDSLYGYTF.

This clone was seen only once. This sequence joins TRBV27 and TRBJ2-1; 10 bases align to TRBD2. The junction had 7 bases not matched to a gene; V was cut back by 6 bases and J by 5 bases. Germline-derived CDR1 and CDR2 are MNHEY and SMNVEV (reference sequence). CDR3 length: 15 amino acids. The CDR3 is CASSPVLAGDNEQFF. The DNA of the CDR3 is TGTGCCAGCAGCCCCGTCCTAGCGGGGGACAATGAGCAGTTCTTC.

The chain joins TRBV4-1 to TRBJ1-3, with TRBD1 matching 8 bases. The CDR3 extends over 17 amino acids. V was clipped by 1 base and J by 4 bases; unmatched bases: 9. Germline assignment: CDR1 MGHRA and CDR2 YSYEKL. The CDR3 sequence is CASSQGTDRAAGNTIYF. CDR3 sequence (DNA): TGCGCCAGCAGCCAAGGGACGGACAGGGCAGCAGGAAACACCATATATTTT.

This chain uses TRBV5-1 with TRBJ2-5, with a weak D call TRBD2 (5 bases). V shed 4 bases and J shed 7 bases, with 17 bases lying between them. Germline V CDR1 and CDR2: SGHRS, YFSETQ. The CDR3 is 14 amino acids. The CDR3 DNA sequence: TGCGCCAGCAGCCCCTATGGAAGCGGTGGGACCCAGTACTTC. Its translation is CASSPYGSGGTQYF.

The chain links TRBV5-6 to TRBJ2-2; the match to TRBD2 covers 9 bases. The J segment lost 6 bases and the V segment lost 0 bases, leaving 6 bases of the junction unmatched. Germline V gives CDR1 SGHDT, CDR2 YYEEEE. The CDR3 has 16 amino acids. In DNA form, the CDR3 reads TGTGCCAGCAGCTTGGGCGCGGGAGGGGGTTCCGGGGAGCTGTTTTTT. This gives the protein CASSLGAGGGSGELFF.

The genes are TRBV2 and TRBJ2-1, with 8 bases that match TRBD1. Per germline, CDR1 SNHLY and CDR2 FYNNEI. Trimming at V came to 8 bases and at J to 0 bases, leaving 6 bases not matched to a gene. CDR3 length equals 15 residues. The CDR3, as DNA: TGTGCCAGCGCAGGGGGCCGAAGCTCCTACAATGAGCAGTTCTTC. This sequence encodes CASAGGRSSYNEQFF.

The rearrangement links TRBV30 to TRBJ2-7; TRBD2 matches at 10 bases. Germline V lookup: CDR1 GTSNPN, CDR2 SVGIG (reference sequence). This CDR3 region has 16 residues. Trimming removed 0 bases from V and 4 bases from J; junction bases left unmatched: 9. CDR3 DNA: TGTGCCTGGAGTGTGCGGCTAGCGGGGGAGAAGTACGAGCAGTACGTC. This encodes CAWSVRLAGEKYEQYV.

V usage is TRBV4-1 and J usage is TRBJ1-4; 10 bases align to TRBD1. V shed 4 bases, J shed 12 bases, and the junction held 2 bases outside the gene matches. Germline assignment: CDR1 MGHRA and CDR2 YSYEKL. The CDR3 has 12 amino acids. CDR3 sequence reads: CASSLGQGELFF. CDR3 in DNA: TGCGCCAGCAGCCTAGGACAGGGGGAACTGTTTTTT.

The chain joins TRBV4-1 to TRBJ2-7; tentatively, D is TRBD2 (6 bases). The CDR3 extends over 14 amino acids. With 4 bases removed from V and 4 bases from J, the gap between germline ends came to 14 bases. Germline CDR1 reads MGHRA; CDR2 reads YSYEKL. Here the CDR3 DNA reads TGCGCCAGCAGCCTCCGCGGGGTGGGTTACGAGCAGTACTTC. Translating it yields CASSLRGVGYEQYF.

This sequence joins TRBV5-1 and TRBJ2-7; perhaps TRBD2 as D (5 bases). The V end was cut by 1 base, the J end by 3 bases, with 8 bases between. CDR1 and CDR2 (germline): SGHRS, YFSETQ. The CDR3 spans 13 residues. CDR3 nucleotides: TGCGCCAGCAGCTTGTCCGGGAACTACGAGCAGTACTTC. Its protein product is CASSLSGNYEQYF.

In DNA form, the CDR3 reads TGTGCCACCAGCAAGACAGGTGACGAGCAGTACGTC. The encoded protein is CATSKTGDEQYV. This sequence joins TRBV15 and TRBJ2-7; D perhaps matches TRBD1 (6 bases). The CDR3 covers 12 residues. The V gene lost 4 bases and the J gene lost 5 bases, with 9 bases spanning the gap. CDR1 and CDR2 (germline): LNHNV, YYDKDF (reference sequence).

The CDR3 reads CASSPTGRNTEAFF. CDR3 nucleotide sequence: TGTGCCAGCAGTCCGACAGGTCGAAACACTGAAGCTTTCTTT. The chain has TRBV28 and TRBJ1-1; the D gene is possibly TRBD1 (6 bases). The CDR3 runs to 14 residues. CDR1 and CDR2 (germline): MDHEN, SYDVKM. V was shortened by 5 bases and J by 2 bases, with 12 bases between the two germline ends.

J is TRBJ2-1 and V is TRBV27; 13 bases are a match to TRBD2. V was clipped by 6 bases and J by 0 bases; unmatched bases: 5. The length of the CDR3 is 17 residues. CDR1 is MNHEY, CDR2 SMNVEV, per germline (reference sequence). The DNA of the CDR3 is TGTGCCAGCAGCCCCGGGACTAGCGGGATCTCCTACAATGAGCAGTTCTTC. Translated, it gives CASSPGTSGISYNEQFF.

V and J are TRBV30 and TRBJ1-5; TRBD1 is a possible D gene (5 bases). V lost 0 bases and J 3 bases, leaving 12 bases between the germline ends. This CDR3 comprises 15 residues. In germline, CDR1 is GTSNPN, CDR2 SVGIG (reference sequence). Here the CDR3 reads CAWSVGARANQPQHF. The CDR3 bases are TGTGCCTGGAGTGTAGGAGCCAGGGCCAATCAGCCCCAGCATTTT.

This clone appeared once. This chain connects TRBV10-1 to TRBJ2-7, with 7 bases lining up with TRBD2. The trim removed 6 bases at V and 0 bases at J, leaving 5 bases unmatched. The CDR3 sequence is 14 residues long. Germline V CDR1 and CDR2: WNHNN, SYGVQD (reference sequence). The CDR3: CASSGAGVSYEQYF. The CDR3 nucleotides read TGCGCCAGCAGCGGGGCGGGAGTCTCCTACGAGCAGTACTTC.

The chain recombines TRBV7-6 with TRBJ1-6, with D hard to call. Per the germline V gene, CDR1 is SGHVS and CDR2 is FNYEAQ. The CDR3 has 15 amino acids. The V end was cut by 1 base, the J end by 8 bases, with 12 bases between. The CDR3 DNA reads as TGTGCCAGCAGCTTAGGAGTTGGGAGGGATTCACCCCTCCACTTT. Encoded protein: CASSLGVGRDSPLHF.

V gene TRBV30 combines with J gene TRBJ1-6; D is possibly TRBD1 (6 bases). Germline CDR1 and CDR2: GTSNPN and SVGIG (reference sequence). The V end was cut by 3 bases, the J end by 0 bases, with 9 bases between. The CDR3 length is 15 residues. The CDR3 coding sequence is TGTGCCTGGAGGGCCAGGGGCTCCTATAATTCACCCCTCCACTTT. It is translated as CAWRARGSYNSPLHF.

The chain links TRBV11-2 to TRBJ1-4, with TRBD1 matching over 9 bases. The V segment lost 0 bases and the J segment 7 bases; nucleotides outside the gene matches: 3. The germline gives CDR1 SGHAT, CDR2 FQNNGV. CDR3 length equals 15 residues. The CDR3 region is CASSLEGTGFEKLFF. The CDR3 DNA follows: TGTGCCAGCAGCTTAGAAGGGACAGGGTTTGAAAAACTGTTTTTT.

This clone has just a few counts. The chain recombines TRBV13 with TRBJ2-2, with 11 nucleotides matching TRBD2. Per the germline V gene, CDR1 is PRHDT and CDR2 is FYEKMQ (reference sequence). Trimming cost V 4 bases and J 6 bases; bases outside gene matches: 7. The CDR3 totals 16 residues. CDR3 amino acids: CASSSQLAGEPGELFF. The CDR3 coding sequence is TGTGCCAGCAGCTCGCAACTAGCGGGAGAACCCGGGGAGCTGTTTTTT. The full variable domain, in which reference TRBV13 and TRBJ2-2 provide the parts outside the CDR3, is AAGVIQSPRHLIKEKRETATLKCYPIPRHDTVYWYQQGPGQDPQFLISFYEKMQSDKGSIPDRFSAQQFSDYHSELNMSSLELGDSALYFCASSSQLAGEPGELFFGEGSRLTVL.